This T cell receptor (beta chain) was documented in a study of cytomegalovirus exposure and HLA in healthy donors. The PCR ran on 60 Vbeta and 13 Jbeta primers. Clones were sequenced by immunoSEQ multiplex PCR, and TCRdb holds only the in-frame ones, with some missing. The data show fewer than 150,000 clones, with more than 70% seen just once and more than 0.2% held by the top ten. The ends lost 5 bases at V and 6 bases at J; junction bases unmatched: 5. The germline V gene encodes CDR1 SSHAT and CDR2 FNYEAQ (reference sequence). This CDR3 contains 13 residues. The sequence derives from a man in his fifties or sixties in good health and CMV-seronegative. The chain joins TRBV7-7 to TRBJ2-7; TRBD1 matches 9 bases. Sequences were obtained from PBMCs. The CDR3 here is CASSRDRDGEQYF. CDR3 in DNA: TGTGCCAGCAGCCGGGACAGGGATGGCGAGCAGTACTTC.